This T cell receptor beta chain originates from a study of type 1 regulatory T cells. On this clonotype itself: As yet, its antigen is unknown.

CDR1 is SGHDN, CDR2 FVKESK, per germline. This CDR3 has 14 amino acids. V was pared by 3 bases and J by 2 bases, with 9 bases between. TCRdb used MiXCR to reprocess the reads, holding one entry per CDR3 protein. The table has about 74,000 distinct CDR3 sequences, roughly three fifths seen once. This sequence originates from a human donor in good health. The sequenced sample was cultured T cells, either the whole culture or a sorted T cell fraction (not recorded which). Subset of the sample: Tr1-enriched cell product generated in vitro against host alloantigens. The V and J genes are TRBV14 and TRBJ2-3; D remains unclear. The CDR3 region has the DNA TGTGCCAGCAGCCAGAGGCTTATCACAGATACGCAGTATTTT. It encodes CASSQRLITDTQYF.